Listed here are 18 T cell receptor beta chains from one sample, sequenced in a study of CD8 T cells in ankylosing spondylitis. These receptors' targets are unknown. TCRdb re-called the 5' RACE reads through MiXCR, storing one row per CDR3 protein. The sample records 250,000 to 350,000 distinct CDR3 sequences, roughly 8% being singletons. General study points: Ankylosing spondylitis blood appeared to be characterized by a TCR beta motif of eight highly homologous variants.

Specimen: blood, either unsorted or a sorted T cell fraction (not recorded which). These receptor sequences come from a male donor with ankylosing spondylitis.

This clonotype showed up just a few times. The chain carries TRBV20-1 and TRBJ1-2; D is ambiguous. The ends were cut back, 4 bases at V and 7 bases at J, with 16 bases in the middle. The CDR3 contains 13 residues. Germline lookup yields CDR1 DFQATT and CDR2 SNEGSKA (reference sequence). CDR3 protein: CSAMVLTLRGYTF. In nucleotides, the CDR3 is TGCAGTGCTATGGTTCTCACGTTGCGTGGCTACACCTTC.

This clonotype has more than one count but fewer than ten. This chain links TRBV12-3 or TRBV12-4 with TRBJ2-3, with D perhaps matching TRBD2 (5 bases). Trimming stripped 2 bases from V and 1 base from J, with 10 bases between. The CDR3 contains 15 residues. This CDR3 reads CASSLHPGGTDTQYF. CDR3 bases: TGTGCCAGCAGTTTACATCCCGGGGGCACAGATACGCAGTATTTT.

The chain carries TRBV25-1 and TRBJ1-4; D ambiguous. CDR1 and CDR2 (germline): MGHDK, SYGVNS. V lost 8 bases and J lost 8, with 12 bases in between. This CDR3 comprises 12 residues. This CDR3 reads CASSIGGEKLFF. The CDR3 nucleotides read TGTGCCAGCTCAATAGGTGGGGAAAAACTGTTTTTT.

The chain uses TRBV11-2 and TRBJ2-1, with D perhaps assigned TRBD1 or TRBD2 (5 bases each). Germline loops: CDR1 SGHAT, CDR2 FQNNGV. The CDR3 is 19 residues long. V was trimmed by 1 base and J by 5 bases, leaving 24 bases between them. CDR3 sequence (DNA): TGTGCCAGCAGCTTAGTGACAGAGTGGGAGTCGCTCCCAAACAATGAGCAGTTCTTC. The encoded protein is CASSLVTEWESLPNNEQFF.

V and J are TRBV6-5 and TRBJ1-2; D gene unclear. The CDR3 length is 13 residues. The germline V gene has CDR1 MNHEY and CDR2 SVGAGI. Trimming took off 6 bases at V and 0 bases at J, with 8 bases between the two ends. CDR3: CASSYDPNYGYTF. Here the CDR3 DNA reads TGTGCCAGCAGCTACGACCCTAACTATGGCTACACCTTC.

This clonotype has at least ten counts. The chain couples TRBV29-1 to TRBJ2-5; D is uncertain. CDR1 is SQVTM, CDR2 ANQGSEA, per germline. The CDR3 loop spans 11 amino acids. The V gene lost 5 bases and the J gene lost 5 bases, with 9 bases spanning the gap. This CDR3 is CSVSEEETQYF. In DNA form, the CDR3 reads TGCAGCGTTTCGGAAGAGGAGACCCAGTACTTC.

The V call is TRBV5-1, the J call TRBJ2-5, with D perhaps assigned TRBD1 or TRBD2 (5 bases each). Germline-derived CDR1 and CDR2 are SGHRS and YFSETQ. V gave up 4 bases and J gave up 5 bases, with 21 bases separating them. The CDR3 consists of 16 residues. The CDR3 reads CASSGPGPTNGETQYF. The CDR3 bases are TGCGCCAGCAGCGGGCCGGGACCAACTAATGGGGAGACCCAGTACTTC.

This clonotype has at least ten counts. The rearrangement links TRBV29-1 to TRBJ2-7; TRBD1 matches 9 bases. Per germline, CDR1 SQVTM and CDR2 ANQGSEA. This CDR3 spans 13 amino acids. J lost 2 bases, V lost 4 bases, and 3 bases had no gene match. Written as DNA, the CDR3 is TGCAGCGTTGTACAGGGGGCAACCTACGAGCAGTACTTC. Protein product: CSVVQGATYEQYF.

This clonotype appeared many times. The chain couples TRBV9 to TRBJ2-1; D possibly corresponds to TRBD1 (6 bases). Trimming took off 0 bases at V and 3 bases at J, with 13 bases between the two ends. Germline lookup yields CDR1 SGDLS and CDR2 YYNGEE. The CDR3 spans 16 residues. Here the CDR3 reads CASSVEGDAFYNEQFF. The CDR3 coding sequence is TGTGCCAGCAGCGTAGAGGGGGACGCCTTCTACAATGAGCAGTTCTTC.

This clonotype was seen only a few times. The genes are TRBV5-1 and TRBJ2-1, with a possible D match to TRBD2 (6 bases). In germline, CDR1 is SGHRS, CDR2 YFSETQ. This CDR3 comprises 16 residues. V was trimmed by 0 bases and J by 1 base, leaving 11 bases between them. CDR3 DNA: TGCGCCAGCAGCTTGGGCCCGGGAGCGTCCTACAATGAGCAGTTCTTC. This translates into CASSLGPGASYNEQFF.

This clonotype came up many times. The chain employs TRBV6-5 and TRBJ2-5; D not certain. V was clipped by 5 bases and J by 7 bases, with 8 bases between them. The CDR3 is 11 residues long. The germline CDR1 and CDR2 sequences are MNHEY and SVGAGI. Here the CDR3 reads CASSQSGTQYF. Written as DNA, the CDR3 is TGTGCCAGCAGTCAAAGTGGGACCCAGTACTTC.

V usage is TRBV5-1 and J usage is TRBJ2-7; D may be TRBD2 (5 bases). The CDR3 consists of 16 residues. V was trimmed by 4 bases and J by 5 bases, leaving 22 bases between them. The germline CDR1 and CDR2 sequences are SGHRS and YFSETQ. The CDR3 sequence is CASSPGINTQGHEQYF. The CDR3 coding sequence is TGCGCCAGCAGCCCGGGAATAAACACCCAAGGCCACGAGCAGTACTTC.

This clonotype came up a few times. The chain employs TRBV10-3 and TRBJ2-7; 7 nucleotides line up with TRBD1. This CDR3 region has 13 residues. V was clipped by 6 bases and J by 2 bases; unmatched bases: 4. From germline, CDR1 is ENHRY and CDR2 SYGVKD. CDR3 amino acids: CAISRQGPYEQYF. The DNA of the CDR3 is TGTGCCATCAGCCGACAGGGTCCCTACGAGCAGTACTTC.

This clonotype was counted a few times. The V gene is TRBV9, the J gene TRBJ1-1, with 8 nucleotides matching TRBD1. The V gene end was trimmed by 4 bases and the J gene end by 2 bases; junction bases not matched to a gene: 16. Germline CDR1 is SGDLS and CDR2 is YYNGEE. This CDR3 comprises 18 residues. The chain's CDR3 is CASSSHGTGPLPNTEAFF. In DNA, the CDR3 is TGTGCCAGCAGCTCGCACGGGACAGGTCCCCTCCCCAACACTGAAGCTTTCTTT. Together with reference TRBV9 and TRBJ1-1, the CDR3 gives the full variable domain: DSGVTQTPKHLITATGQRVTLRCSPRSGDLSVYWYQQSLDQGLQFLIQYYNGEERAKGNILERFSAQQFPDLHSELNLSSLELGDSALYFCASSSHGTGPLPNTEAFFGQGTRLTVV.

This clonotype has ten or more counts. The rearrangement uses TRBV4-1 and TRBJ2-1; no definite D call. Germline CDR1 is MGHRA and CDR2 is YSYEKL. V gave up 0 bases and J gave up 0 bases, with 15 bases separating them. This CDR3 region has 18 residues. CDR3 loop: CASSQDGIRSSSYNEQFF. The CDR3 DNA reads TGCGCCAGCAGCCAAGATGGAATACGATCCAGCTCCTACAATGAGCAGTTCTTC.

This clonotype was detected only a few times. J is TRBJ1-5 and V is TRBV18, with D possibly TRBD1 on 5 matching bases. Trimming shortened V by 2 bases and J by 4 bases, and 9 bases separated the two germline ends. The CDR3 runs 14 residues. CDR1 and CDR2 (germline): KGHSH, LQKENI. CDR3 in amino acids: CASSPVGVNQPQHF. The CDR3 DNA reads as TGTGCCAGCTCACCAGTAGGGGTGAATCAGCCCCAGCATTTT.

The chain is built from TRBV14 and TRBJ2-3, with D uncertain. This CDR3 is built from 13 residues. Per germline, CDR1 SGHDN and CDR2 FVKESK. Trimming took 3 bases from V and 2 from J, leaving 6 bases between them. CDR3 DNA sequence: TGTGCCAGCAGCCACGTCCCCACAGATACGCAGTATTTT. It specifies CASSHVPTDTQYF.

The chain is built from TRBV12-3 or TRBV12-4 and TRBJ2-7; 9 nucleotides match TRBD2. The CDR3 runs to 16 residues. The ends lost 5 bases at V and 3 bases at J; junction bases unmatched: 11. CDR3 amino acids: CASSRTSAITSYEQYF. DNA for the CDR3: TGTGCCAGCAGTCGGACTAGCGCAATAACTAGCTACGAGCAGTACTTC.